The 7 T cell receptor beta chains in this list originate from one sample, sequenced in a study of cytomegalovirus exposure and HLA in healthy donors. Primers included in the PCR were 60 Vbeta and 13 Jbeta primers. The data were produced by immunoSEQ multiplex PCR, yet TCRdb's version contains in-frame clones alone and is incomplete. The sample has roughly 100,000 clones; around 77% are singletons. What was sequenced was PBMCs. These receptors all come from a female donor in good health and CMV-seronegative.

V is TRBV10-3 and J is TRBJ1-6, with D possibly TRBD1 on 5 matching bases. There are 16 residues in the CDR3. Germline CDR1 is ENHRY and CDR2 is SYGVKD. V lost 0 bases to trimming and J lost 3 bases, with 9 bases between them. CDR3 in DNA: TGTGCCATCAGTGAGTCTTCCCAGGGCTATAATTCACCCCTCCACTTT. Translating gives CAISESSQGYNSPLHF.

The V call is TRBV6-6, the J call TRBJ1-2, with a possible D match to TRBD1 (6 bases). Germline V lookup: CDR1 MNHNY, CDR2 SVGAGI (reference sequence). There are 13 residues in the CDR3. V was pared by 6 bases and J by 2 bases, with 10 bases between. CDR3 amino acids: CASRRDTNYGYTF. CDR3 DNA: TGTGCCAGCAGGAGGGACACCAACTATGGCTACACCTTC.

In regard to this clone: The same CDR3 is also encoded by other DNA sequences in this sample. The chain combines TRBV6-4 with TRBJ1-5; 9 bases line up with TRBD1. Germline CDR1 and CDR2: MRHNA and SNTAGT. V lost 2 bases and J lost 6; bases outside the gene matches: 14. The CDR3 sequence is 18 residues long. The CDR3 reads CASSDESFHRGRGQPQHF. CDR3 bases: TGTGCCAGCAGTGACGAATCTTTTCACAGGGGGCGCGGTCAGCCCCAGCATTTT.

This chain connects TRBV5-4 to TRBJ1-2; no firm D call. V was clipped by 2 bases and J by 4 bases, with 12 bases between them. Germline assignment: CDR1 SGHNT and CDR2 YYREEE (reference sequence). This CDR3 region has 14 residues. The CDR3 sequence: CASSFGSDSYGYTF. Here the CDR3 DNA reads TGTGCCAGCAGCTTCGGGTCAGATTCCTATGGCTACACCTTC.

The CDR3, as DNA: TGTGCCAGCCGACAAGAAGGGACAGGGTTATCAGATACGCAGTATTTT. Residues: CASRQEGTGLSDTQYF. The chain recombines TRBV27 with TRBJ2-3; 9 bases are shared with TRBD1. The ends lost 8 bases at V and 4 bases at J; junction bases unmatched: 13. From germline, CDR1 is MNHEY and CDR2 SMNVEV (reference sequence). The length of the CDR3 is 16 residues.

The CDR3 bases are TGTGCCAGCAGCACTGGGTTAGGGAGGGATAATTCACCCCTCCACTTT. Translated: CASSTGLGRDNSPLHF. V gene TRBV5-4 combines with J gene TRBJ1-6; D unresolved. This CDR3 has 16 residues. Per the germline V gene, CDR1 is SGHNT and CDR2 is YYREEE (reference sequence). V lost 4 bases and J lost 5, with 16 bases in between.

The chain employs TRBV2 and TRBJ1-6; D ambiguous. The germline V gene has CDR1 SNHLY and CDR2 FYNNEI. The CDR3 totals 12 residues. V lost 7 bases to trimming and J lost 10 bases, with 11 bases between them. CDR3 amino acids: CASTEGMSPLHF. Written as DNA, the CDR3 is TGTGCCAGCACCGAGGGTATGTCACCCCTCCACTTT.